The entry that follows covers one T cell receptor beta chain sequence. V was pared by 0 bases and J by 3 bases, with 5 bases of the junction left unmatched. The CDR3 length is 16 residues. The germline V gene encodes CDR1 LNHNV and CDR2 YYDKDF (reference sequence). Healthy donors had no documented immune events, such as infections, while sampled. Using immunoSEQ multiplex PCR, the repertoire was profiled, and TCRdb retains in-frame clones only, with some absent. The data hold roughly 96,000 clones, with 88% observed a single time. The data were taken from a study of identifying expanded T cells in peripheral blood.

This sequence joins TRBV15 and TRBJ1-1, with 9 bases matching TRBD1. The TCR was taken from a person aged 18 to 75 in good health. The material sequenced was blood. The DNA for the CDR3 is TGTGCCACCAGCAGAGAAAGGGGACAGGGTTACACTGAAGCTTTCTTT. It specifies CATSRERGQGYTEAFF.